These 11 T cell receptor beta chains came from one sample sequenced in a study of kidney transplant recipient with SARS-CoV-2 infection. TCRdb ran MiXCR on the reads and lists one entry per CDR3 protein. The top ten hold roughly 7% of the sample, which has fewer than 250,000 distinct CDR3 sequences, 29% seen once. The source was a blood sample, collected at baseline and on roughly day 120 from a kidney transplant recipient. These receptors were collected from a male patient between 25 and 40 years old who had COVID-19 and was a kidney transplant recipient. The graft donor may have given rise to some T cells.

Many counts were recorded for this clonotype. The DNA for the CDR3 is TGCGCCAGCAAAATAGGGACAGCTGCTTACGAGCAGTACTTC. It translates to CASKIGTAAYEQYF. V usage is TRBV5-1 and J usage is TRBJ2-7; 7 bases line up with TRBD1. The V gene end was trimmed by 6 bases and the J gene end by 4 bases; junction bases not matched to a gene: 10. Germline CDR1 SGHRS, CDR2 YFSETQ. This CDR3 region has 14 residues.

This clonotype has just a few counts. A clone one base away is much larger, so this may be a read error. This chain's CDR3 is CASGESGGKDNSPLHF. CDR3 DNA sequence: TGTGCCAGCGGTGAATCGGGGGGAAAGGATAATTCACCCCTCCACTTT. The rearrangement uses TRBV25-1 and TRBJ1-6, with a possible D match to TRBD1 (5 bases). The CDR3 has 16 residues. From germline, CDR1 is MGHDK and CDR2 SYGVNS.

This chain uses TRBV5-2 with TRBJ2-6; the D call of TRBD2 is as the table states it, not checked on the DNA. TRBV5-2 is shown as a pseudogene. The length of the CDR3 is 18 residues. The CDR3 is CASNYWESTQSRANVLTF. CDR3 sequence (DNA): TGTGCCAGCAATTATTGGGAGAGTACACAAAGTCGGGCCAACGTCCTGACTTTC.

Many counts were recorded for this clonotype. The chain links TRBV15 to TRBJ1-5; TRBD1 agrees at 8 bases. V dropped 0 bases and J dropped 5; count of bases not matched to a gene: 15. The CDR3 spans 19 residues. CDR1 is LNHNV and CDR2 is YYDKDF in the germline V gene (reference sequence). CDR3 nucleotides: TGTGCCACCAGCAGAGATATTTCAGGACAGGGACGGGCGGATCAGCCCCAGCATTTT. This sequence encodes CATSRDISGQGRADQPQHF.

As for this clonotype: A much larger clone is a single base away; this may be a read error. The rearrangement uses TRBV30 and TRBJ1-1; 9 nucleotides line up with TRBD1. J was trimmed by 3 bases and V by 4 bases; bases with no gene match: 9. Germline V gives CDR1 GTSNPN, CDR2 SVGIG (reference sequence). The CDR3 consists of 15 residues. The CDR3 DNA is TGTGCCTGGAACGGCAGACAGGGGGGGGACACTGAAGCTTTCTTT. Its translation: CAWNGRQGGDTEAFF.

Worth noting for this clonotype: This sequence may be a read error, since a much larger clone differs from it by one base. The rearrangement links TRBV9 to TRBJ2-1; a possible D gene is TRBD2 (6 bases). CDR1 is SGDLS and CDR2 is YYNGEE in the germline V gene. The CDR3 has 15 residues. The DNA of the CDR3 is TGTGCCAGCAGCGCCCGGGACTCCTCATACAATGAGCGGTTCTTC. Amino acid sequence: CASSARDSSYNERFF.

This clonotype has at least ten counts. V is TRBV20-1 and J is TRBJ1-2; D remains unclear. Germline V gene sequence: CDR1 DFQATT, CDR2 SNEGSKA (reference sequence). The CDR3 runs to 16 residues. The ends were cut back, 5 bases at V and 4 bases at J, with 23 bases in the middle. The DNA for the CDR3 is TGCAGTGCTTATAGAAGGCTGTTTCGAAAGACCTATGGCTACACCTTC. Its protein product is CSAYRRLFRKTYGYTF.

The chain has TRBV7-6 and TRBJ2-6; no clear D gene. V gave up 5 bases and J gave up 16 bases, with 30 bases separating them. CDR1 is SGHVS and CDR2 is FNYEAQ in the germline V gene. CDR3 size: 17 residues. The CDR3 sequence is CASSGVTESHKVGPLTF. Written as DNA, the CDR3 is TGTGCCAGCAGCGGAGTTACTGAATCTCACAAAGTCGGGCCACTGACTTTC.

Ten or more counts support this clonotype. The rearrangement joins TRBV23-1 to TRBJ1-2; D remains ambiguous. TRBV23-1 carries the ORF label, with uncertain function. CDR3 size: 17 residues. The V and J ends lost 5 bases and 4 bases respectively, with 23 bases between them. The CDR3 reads CASSSFKLRRKTYGYTF. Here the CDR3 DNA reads TGCGCCAGCAGTAGTTTTAAGCTACGCAGAAAGACCTATGGCTACACCTTC.

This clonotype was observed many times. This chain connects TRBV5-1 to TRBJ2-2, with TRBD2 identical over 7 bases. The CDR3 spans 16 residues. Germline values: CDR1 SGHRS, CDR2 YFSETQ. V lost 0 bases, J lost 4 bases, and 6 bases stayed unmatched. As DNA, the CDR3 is TGCGCCAGCAGCTTGGATAGCGGGCAGTCCACCGGGGAGCTGTTTTTT. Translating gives CASSLDSGQSTGELFF.

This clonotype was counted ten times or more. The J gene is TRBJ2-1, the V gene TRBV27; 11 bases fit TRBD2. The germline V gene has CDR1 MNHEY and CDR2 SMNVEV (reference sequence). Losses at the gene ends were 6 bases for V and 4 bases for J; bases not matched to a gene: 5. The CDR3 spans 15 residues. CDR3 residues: CASSLGTSGYNEQFF. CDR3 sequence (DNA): TGTGCCAGCAGCTTAGGGACTAGCGGTTACAATGAGCAGTTCTTC.